This T cell receptor (beta chain) was obtained from a study of response to subunit inactivated influenza vaccine. Each CDR3 protein is one row after TCRdb ran MiXCR on the RT-PCR reads. The data show about 650,000 distinct CDR3 sequences, approximately 14% seen once. This CDR3 spans 15 amino acids. In germline, CDR1 is LGHNA, CDR2 YSLEER. The V gene lost 1 base and the J gene lost 3 bases, with 12 bases spanning the gap. The sample in question was PBMCs from blood, obtained 11 to 12 days after vaccination. The rearrangement joins TRBV4-3 to TRBJ1-1; perhaps TRBD1 as D (5 bases). This TCR derives from a man aged 50 or older who received an inactivated influenza vaccine. The CDR3 is CASSQVWGGDTEAFF. The CDR3 coding sequence is TGCGCCAGCAGCCAAGTGTGGGGCGGGGACACTGAAGCTTTCTTT.